The 25 T cell receptor beta chains given below trace back to one sample, sequenced in a study of T cells after yellow fever vaccination. TCRdb re-analysed the 5' RACE reads in MiXCR, keeping a single row per CDR3 protein. The sample includes 450,000 to 600,000 distinct CDR3 sequences, approximately 15% seen only once; the top ten take more than 13%. This sample comprised PBMCs, obtained on the day of the yellow fever booster vaccination. The receptors shown here come from a man aged 25 to 45 who received the YFV17D yellow fever vaccine.

The V call is TRBV5-5, the J call TRBJ1-1, with D hard to call. Germline loops: CDR1 SGHKS, CDR2 YYEKEE (reference sequence). This CDR3 has 16 amino acids. Trimming removed 4 bases from V and 1 base from J, with 17 bases in between. The CDR3 is CASSPEGGVRNTEAFF. CDR3 DNA: TGTGCCAGCAGCCCCGAAGGTGGCGTTCGGAACACTGAAGCTTTCTTT.

The sample holds a few counts of this clonotype. V usage is TRBV20-1 and J usage is TRBJ2-5; D might be TRBD2 (5 bases). Germline V CDR1 and CDR2: DFQATT, SNEGSKA (reference sequence). Trimming stripped 6 bases from V and 5 bases from J, with 22 bases between. This CDR3 comprises 15 residues. In DNA form, the CDR3 reads TGCAGTGCGGATACCTGGGAGACGGTGCGGGAGACCCAGTACTTC. Amino acids: CSADTWETVRETQYF.

Only a few counts were recorded for this clonotype. The chain uses TRBV9 and TRBJ1-1, with unresolved D. CDR1 and CDR2 from the germline V gene are SGDLS and YYNGEE. The germline V and J ends were trimmed by 3 bases and 8 bases, with 11 bases remaining between them. CDR3 length equals 12 residues. In nucleotides, the CDR3 is TGTGCCAGCAGCGGGCACGCGGAAGAAGCTTTCTTT. Protein: CASSGHAEEAFF. The entire variable domain, with the rest obtained from reference TRBV9 and TRBJ1-1, is as follows: DSGVTQTPKHLITATGQRVTLRCSPRSGDLSVYWYQQSLDQGLQFLIQYYNGEERAKGNILERFSAQQFPDLHSELNLSSLELGDSALYFCASSGHAEEAFFGQGTRLTVV.

The V and J genes are TRBV15 and TRBJ2-7; D gene uncertain. The CDR3 is 12 residues long. Germline assignment: CDR1 LNHNV and CDR2 YYDKDF (reference sequence). The ends were cut back, 3 bases at V and 6 bases at J, with 9 bases in the middle. CDR3 in amino acids: CATSSTRSEQYF. The CDR3 DNA sequence: TGTGCCACCAGCAGCACGAGGTCCGAGCAGTACTTC.

The V gene is TRBV4-3, the J gene TRBJ2-3; D is perhaps TRBD1 (6 bases). The CDR3 sequence is 18 residues long. The V gene's germline CDR1 is LGHNA and CDR2 YSLEER. Trimming removed 2 bases from V and 6 bases from J, with 24 bases in between. The CDR3 region is CASSQTTGMGFGSDTQYF. The CDR3 coding sequence is TGCGCCAGCAGCCAAACAACAGGGATGGGGTTTGGCTCGGATACGCAGTATTTT.

In regard to this clonotype: Compared with germline, one end of the junction differs, possibly owing to a read error. The chain links TRBV7-7 to TRBJ2-6; 9 bases line up with TRBD2. The length of the CDR3 is 16 residues. Germline V gene sequence: CDR1 SSHAT, CDR2 FNYEAQ (reference sequence). The CDR3 coding sequence is TGTGCTAGCAGCCGTAGCGGGAGTGGAGGGGCCAACGTCCTGACTTTC. Its translation: CASSRSGSGGANVLTF.

This clonotype was picked up a small number of times. The chain has TRBV7-2 and TRBJ2-3; TRBD1 might be the D (6 bases). The V end lost 5 bases, the J end lost 4 bases, and 16 bases lay between the germline ends. The CDR3 contains 15 residues. Germline CDR1 reads SGHTA; CDR2 reads FQGNSA. In DNA, the CDR3 is TGTGCCAGCAGCCCGGGGCAGGGGAGATCAGATACGCAGTATTTT. Protein sequence: CASSPGQGRSDTQYF. The whole variable domain, filled in from reference TRBV7-2 and TRBJ2-3, reads GAGVSQSPSNKVTEKGKDVELRCDPISGHTALYWYRQSLGQGLEFLIYFQGNSAPDKSGLPSDRFSAERTGGSVSTLTIQRTQQEDSAVYLCASSPGQGRSDTQYFGPGTRLTVL.

This clonotype was observed a handful of times. J is TRBJ2-7 and V is TRBV19, with D possibly matching TRBD2 (6 bases). The ends were cut back, 1 base at V and 1 base at J, with 14 bases in the middle. This CDR3 comprises 16 residues. Germline assignment: CDR1 LNHDA and CDR2 SQIVND (reference sequence). CDR3 region: CASSIAAGGASYEQYF. DNA for the CDR3: TGTGCCAGTAGTATAGCCGCAGGCGGGGCATCCTACGAGCAGTACTTC.

V gene TRBV19 combines with J gene TRBJ2-3; D is unresolved. This CDR3 spans 15 amino acids. V gave up 3 bases and J gave up 3 bases, with 13 bases separating them. Germline loops: CDR1 LNHDA, CDR2 SQIVND (reference sequence). CDR3 coding DNA: TGTGCCAGTAGTATGGCCCTCCAACGAACAGATACGCAGTATTTT. Its translation is CASSMALQRTDTQYF. The complete variable domain, with remaining parts taken from reference TRBV19 and TRBJ2-3, reads DGGITQSPKYLFRKEGQNVTLSCEQNLNHDAMYWYRQDPGQGLRLIYYSQIVNDFQKGDIAEGYSVSREKKESFPLTVTSAQKNPTAFYLCASSMALQRTDTQYFGPGTRLTVL.

This clonotype was seen only a few times. The chain uses TRBV28 and TRBJ2-7; weak D call: TRBD1 (6 bases). CDR1 and CDR2 from the germline V gene are MDHEN and SYDVKM. The CDR3 runs to 12 residues. Trimming removed 8 bases from V and 2 bases from J, with 10 bases in between. The CDR3 is CASRTATYEQYF. For the CDR3, the DNA is TGTGCCAGCCGGACAGCCACCTACGAGCAGTACTTC.

A few counts support this clonotype. The chain links TRBV6-5 to TRBJ2-7; tentatively, D is TRBD2 (7 bases). V was cut by 2 bases and J by 4 bases, with 15 bases left in between. The germline CDR1 and CDR2 sequences are MNHEY and SVGAGI. The length of the CDR3 is 15 residues. The DNA for the CDR3 is TGTGCCAGCAGTTACGCGGGGGCAGGGCGATACGAGCAGTACTTC. Amino acids: CASSYAGAGRYEQYF.

The CDR3 bases are TGCGCCAGCAGTTCGGGAGGGACTCCGCGCGATACGCAGTATTTT. Amino acid sequence: CASSSGGTPRDTQYF. The chain is built from TRBV10-2 and TRBJ2-3; 8 nucleotides line up with TRBD2. Per germline, CDR1 WSHSY and CDR2 SAAADI. The V segment lost 5 bases and the J segment 6 bases; nucleotides outside the gene matches: 10. This CDR3 spans 15 amino acids.

The rearrangement links TRBV6-1 to TRBJ2-5; 9 positions agree with TRBD2. V lost 3 bases, J lost 4 bases, and 9 bases stayed unmatched. The CDR3 extends over 16 amino acids. Germline CDR1 and CDR2: MNHNS and SASEGT. The CDR3: CASSDPLAGGVETQYF. The CDR3 DNA is TGTGCCAGCAGTGACCCCCTGGCGGGAGGGGTAGAGACCCAGTACTTC.

Written as DNA, the CDR3 is TGTGCCAGCAGCTCCCCGGGAAGCGGGCGGGAGTTCTTC. Translating it yields CASSSPGSGREFF. The J gene is TRBJ2-1, the V gene TRBV5-4; tentative D call: TRBD2 (6 bases). Germline V gene sequence: CDR1 SGHNT, CDR2 YYREEE (reference sequence). CDR3 length equals 13 residues. With 3 bases removed from V and 14 bases from J, the gap between germline ends came to 18 bases.

The sample holds a few counts of this clonotype. This chain connects TRBV9 to TRBJ2-5; D perhaps matches TRBD2 (5 bases). CDR3 length: 16 amino acids. V was trimmed by 6 bases and J by 5 bases, leaving 23 bases between them. The germline V gene encodes CDR1 SGDLS and CDR2 YYNGEE. CDR3 nucleotide sequence: TGTGCCAGCACCAATTCAGGCGATAGCGCTGGGGAGACCCAGTACTTC. As protein: CASTNSGDSAGETQYF. The full variable domain, rest sourced from reference TRBV9 and TRBJ2-5, is DSGVTQTPKHLITATGQRVTLRCSPRSGDLSVYWYQQSLDQGLQFLIQYYNGEERAKGNILERFSAQQFPDLHSELNLSSLELGDSALYFCASTNSGDSAGETQYFGPGTRLLVL.

The J gene is TRBJ2-7, the V gene TRBV5-1; the D is unclear. This CDR3 is built from 14 residues. The germline CDR1 and CDR2 sequences are SGHRS and YFSETQ. Trimming shortened V by 4 bases and J by 2 bases, and 13 bases separated the two germline ends. The DNA for the CDR3 is TGCGCCAGCAGCCCTCAGTGGCAAACCTACGAGCAGTACTTC. It encodes CASSPQWQTYEQYF.

This clonotype was seen only a few times. The genes are TRBV29-1 and TRBJ2-7; D is unresolved. CDR1 is SQVTM, CDR2 ANQGSEA, per germline. V dropped 3 bases and J dropped 0 bases, with 3 bases sitting between them. This CDR3 region has 11 residues. CDR3 nucleotide sequence: TGCAGCGTTGACGACTCCTACGAGCAGTACTTC. It encodes CSVDDSYEQYF.

V gene TRBV16 combines with J gene TRBJ1-5, with a tentative D call TRBD1 (5 bases). V was shortened by 0 bases and J by 0 bases, with 12 bases between the two germline ends. Germline-derived CDR1 and CDR2 are KGHSY and FQNENV. This CDR3 contains 17 residues. As DNA, the CDR3 is TGTGCCAGCAGCCAATCCTCAGGGCAGTCTAGCAATCAGCCCCAGCATTTT. It codes for CASSQSSGQSSNQPQHF.

This clonotype has just a few counts. The chain carries TRBV18 and TRBJ2-7, with a possible D match to TRBD1 (6 bases). V shed 2 bases and J shed 2 bases, with 13 bases lying between them. The CDR3 loop spans 15 amino acids. Germline CDR1 is KGHSH and CDR2 is LQKENI. CDR3 in DNA: TGTGCCAGCTCACCAGGTCAGGGGACCACCTACGAGCAGTACTTC. Its protein is CASSPGQGTTYEQYF.

This chain uses TRBV19 with TRBJ2-1; D is unresolved. Germline CDR1 and CDR2: LNHDA and SQIVND (reference sequence). The CDR3 totals 16 residues. Trimming shortened V by 5 bases and J by 4 bases, and 18 bases separated the two germline ends. CDR3 nucleotide sequence: TGTGCCAGTAGTCCATCGCCGCCAACTATATACAATGAGCAGTTCTTC. Protein product: CASSPSPPTIYNEQFF. The full variable domain, with the rest looked up from reference TRBV19 and TRBJ2-1, is DGGITQSPKYLFRKEGQNVTLSCEQNLNHDAMYWYRQDPGQGLRLIYYSQIVNDFQKGDIAEGYSVSREKKESFPLTVTSAQKNPTAFYLCASSPSPPTIYNEQFFGPGTRLTVL.

This clonotype was counted between two and nine times. The chain employs TRBV30 and TRBJ1-2; 7 bases are shared with TRBD1. The CDR3 is 15 residues long. Germline assignment: CDR1 GTSNPN and CDR2 SVGIG (reference sequence). V trimming: 1 base; J trimming: 2 bases; junction bases outside the gene matches: 7. This chain's CDR3 is CAWSANRGMNYGYTF. CDR3 in DNA: TGTGCCTGGAGTGCAAACAGGGGTATGAACTATGGCTACACCTTC.

The V and J genes are TRBV6-2 or TRBV6-3 and TRBJ2-7; 7 nucleotides agree with TRBD2. Trimming took 0 bases from V and 6 from J; bases not matched to a gene: 14. The CDR3 sequence is 17 residues long. Germline V gene lookup returns CDR1 MNHEY and CDR2 SVGEGT. The CDR3 nucleotides are TGTGCCAGCAGTTACTCGAGGAGTGGGCGGGAGACGAGCGAGCAGTACTTC. This gives the protein CASSYSRSGRETSEQYF.

This clonotype was observed once. This sequence joins TRBV28 and TRBJ2-4; a possible D gene is TRBD1 (6 bases). The V gene's germline CDR1 is MDHEN and CDR2 SYDVKM. V shed 5 bases and J shed 3 bases, with 11 bases lying between them. This CDR3 spans 14 amino acids. CDR3 DNA: TGTGCCAGCAGTCATCGACAGGTCAAAAACATTCAGTACTTC. Amino acids: CASSHRQVKNIQYF.

This clonotype was seen a few times. CDR3 loop: CASSLWAGQGSTQYF. Written as DNA, the CDR3 is TGTGCCAGCAGTTTATGGGCGGGACAGGGGTCGACCCAGTACTTC. The chain carries TRBV28 and TRBJ2-5; 10 nucleotides line up with TRBD1. The germline V gene has CDR1 MDHEN and CDR2 SYDVKM. The CDR3 extends over 15 amino acids. V was clipped by 0 bases and J by 7 bases; unmatched bases: 5.

The sample holds many counts of this clonotype. J is TRBJ2-5 and V is TRBV7-2; possibly TRBD1 for D (5 bases). The germline CDR1 and CDR2 sequences are SGHTA and FQGNSA. Trimming took off 5 bases at V and 2 bases at J, with 12 bases between the two ends. The CDR3 runs 14 residues. The CDR3 bases are TGTGCCAGCAGCGCTAGATGGACACAAGAGACCCAGTACTTC. As protein: CASSARWTQETQYF.